Given below is one T cell receptor beta chain in context. Its antigen remains undetermined. Within one base of it there is no much larger clone, and no base qualities were kept. The same CDR3 can be traced to other DNA sequences in this sample. The data are from a study of T cell responses to AZD1222 COVID-19 vaccine (dated by TCRdb to the early 2020s). Study-level background: AZD1222 recipients whose second dose came at about 4 weeks and those whose second dose came at about 12 weeks were combined into one group, since spike-specific TCR depth and breadth did not differ between the two schedules. Enrollment into the trials was organized by age into subgroups of 18-55, 56-69 and 70-plus years, and those subgroups contained roughly 150, 30 and 60 TCR-sequenced participants, respectively. TCR sequencing was performed for roughly 250 trial participants, of whom about 210 were given two doses of AZD1222 and around 25 were given two doses of MenACWY control vaccine.

The sample's time point label is to be understood as: baseline before first vaccination. Vaccinee samples were obtained from the UK trials COV001 and COV002, which included a single-blind randomized controlled phase 2/3 trial of AZD1222 (ChAdOx1 nCoV-19) in healthy adults. For TCRbeta chain sequencing, PBMC samples from trial participants were taken at day 0 and at day 28 after the second dose. Paper-wide results and their limitations: No day 14 peak-response samples were available, so repertoires were characterized only after the peak T cell response. The whole spike protein was spanned by vaccine-associated CD4 TCRs, and dominant responses were seen in regions 160-218 and 743-854. Conclusions about previously exposed vaccinees are limited, since just 6 or 7 AZD1222 recipients were seropositive for SARS-CoV-2 at baseline. Participants were mostly white British, with more females than males. The authors suggested clonal diversity may have been underestimated. Epitopes outside the regions mutated in the B.1.351 and B.1.1.7 variants were reportedly recognized by nearly half of the unique spike-specific TCRs. In the small 56-69-year group, the increase in depth fell short of significance, most likely because of low power. After two AZD1222 doses, both the breadth and the depth of spike-specific TCRs were significantly higher than at day 0 and than in MenACWY recipients.

The CDR3 regions of human TCRbeta chains were subjected to immunosequencing. Under the source paper's analysis protocol: TCRs in the repertoires were matched against a reference library of SARS-CoV-2-specific TCRs that had been generated with the MIRA antigen-specificity platform. Breadth meant the fraction of unique TCRs that were SARS-CoV-2-associated, whereas depth meant the fraction of total T cells that were SARS-CoV-2-associated. Using the MIRA data, each spike-specific TCR was assigned both to the spike region to which the TCR was reactive and to a CD4 or CD8 class. Log10-transformed breadth and depth values were compared by one-way ANOVA with Sidak's multiple comparisons tests. TCRdb took over this immuneACCESS table, retaining in-frame rearrangements with V and J assigned. Such tables are incomplete; in checked studies, under half of the missing clones stem from an unresolved V gene, and the remainder is unexplained. That table is the source of V, J and clone size, and D and trimming were worked out from the DNA. The sample has some 170,000 clones on record, 85% to 90% of them singletons. The ten largest account for 1.5% to 2% of the sample.

Inclusive of the bounding cysteine and phenylalanine, the CDR3 is 13 residues long. Only the CDR3 part of the read is kept: 39 bases, read in frame from the first base. Trimming takes 5 bases off V and 2 bases off J; junction bases not matched to a gene: 2. Reading the germline V gene gives CDR1 MNHEY and CDR2 SVGAGI. The V and J genes are TRBV6-5 and TRBJ1-1; 7 middle bases align to TRBD1. The clonotype originates from an adult in good health. Source: peripheral blood, taken on day 0 of AZD1222 vaccination. The encoded CDR3 is CASSRQGNTEAFF. The DNA reads as follows: TGTGCCAGCAGTCGACAGGGAAACACTGAAGCTTTCTTT.